The subject of this entry is one TCR beta chain. The antigen remains unidentified. This record comes from a study of response to subunit inactivated influenza vaccine. General observations from the study: New T cells are recruited in small numbers by each seasonal influenza vaccination, according to the authors' suggestion.

Trimming removed 3 bases from V and 1 base from J, with 10 bases in between. The germline gives CDR1 SGHRS, CDR2 YFSETQ. This CDR3 is built from 14 residues. Using its own MiXCR run on the RT-PCR reads, TCRdb lists one record per CDR3 protein. Here the sample spans approximately 520,000 distinct CDR3 sequences, around 25% being singletons. Source: CD4+ T cells sorted from PBMCs, taken 4 to 6 days after vaccination. The chain joins TRBV5-1 to TRBJ1-1; no clear D. This TCR was sampled from a man over 45 who received an inactivated influenza vaccine. In DNA, the CDR3 is TGCGCCAGCAGCTCCTCCCAAGCGAACACTGAAGCTTTCTTT. Translation: CASSSSQANTEAFF.